Below, 11 T cell receptor beta chains from the same sample are listed, as sequenced in a study of T cell changes during pregnancy in multiple sclerosis. The assay was immunoSEQ multiplex PCR, and TCRdb's table has in-frame clones only and misses some. The data contain roughly 60,000 clones, around 91% of them seen just once; the ten biggest clones take up approximately 2%. The sample was peripheral blood, taken in the second trimester of pregnancy. Receptor source: a female donor in good health, enrolled as a control in a pregnancy study.

The chain links TRBV2 to TRBJ1-1; D is ambiguous. V lost 10 bases to trimming and J lost 0 bases, with 15 bases between them. Germline V lookup: CDR1 SNHLY, CDR2 FYNNEI. This CDR3 has 14 amino acids. The CDR3 nucleotides are TGTGCCACTGAAACCCCACTCGTGAACACTGAAGCTTTCTTT. Translation: CATETPLVNTEAFF.

The chain is built from TRBV9 and TRBJ2-2, with 9 positions matching TRBD2. Germline-derived CDR1 and CDR2 are SGDLS and YYNGEE. The CDR3 is 14 amino acids. The ends lost 3 bases at V and 6 bases at J; junction bases unmatched: 3. The CDR3 DNA is TGTGCCAGCAGCGAGATAGCGGGAGCCGGGGAGCTGTTTTTT. Protein: CASSEIAGAGELFF. Variable domain in full (rest from reference TRBV9 and TRBJ2-2): DSGVTQTPKHLITATGQRVTLRCSPRSGDLSVYWYQQSLDQGLQFLIQYYNGEERAKGNILERFSAQQFPDLHSELNLSSLELGDSALYFCASSEIAGAGELFFGEGSRLTVL.

The chain links TRBV27 to TRBJ1-1, with 10 nucleotides matching TRBD1. Germline CDR1 is MNHEY and CDR2 is SMNVEV (reference sequence). The V segment lost 6 bases and the J segment 2 bases; nucleotides outside the gene matches: 3. The CDR3 has 14 residues. The CDR3 sequence is CASRGQGINTEAFF. DNA of the CDR3: TGTGCCAGCAGGGGACAGGGGATTAACACTGAAGCTTTCTTT.

V gene TRBV29-1 combines with J gene TRBJ1-1; D not certain. V shed 6 bases and J shed 2 bases, with 16 bases lying between them. This CDR3 has 14 amino acids. In germline, CDR1 is SQVTM, CDR2 ANQGSEA. For the CDR3, the DNA is TGCAGCGTGCACCCTCGGAGGGTCAACACTGAAGCTTTCTTT. This codes for CSVHPRRVNTEAFF.

The gene calls are TRBV6-1 and TRBJ1-5, with 7 nucleotides matching TRBD1. The CDR3 is 14 residues long. The V segment lost 1 base and the J segment 7 bases; nucleotides outside the gene matches: 4. The germline V gene encodes CDR1 MNHNS and CDR2 SASEGT. The CDR3 loop reads CASSEETGNQPQHF. The CDR3 DNA reads TGTGCCAGCAGTGAAGAGACAGGGAACCAGCCCCAGCATTTT.

V is TRBV6-5 and J is TRBJ2-5; the D gene is possibly TRBD1 (6 bases). The V end was cut by 0 bases, the J end by 1 base, with 9 bases between. The length of the CDR3 is 15 residues. Germline V gene lookup returns CDR1 MNHEY and CDR2 SVGAGI. CDR3 protein: CASSYSQGPQETQYF. CDR3 in DNA: TGTGCCAGCAGTTACTCGCAGGGGCCCCAAGAGACCCAGTACTTC.

This rearrangement joins TRBV4-1 to TRBJ2-3; 13 bases fit TRBD2. J gave up 0 bases and V 0 bases, and 6 bases lay outside the gene matches. Germline CDR1 MGHRA, CDR2 YSYEKL. The CDR3 is 19 residues long. CDR3 DNA: TGCGCCAGCAGCCAAGACCGACTAGCGGGGGGCCGCAGCACAGATACGCAGTATTTT. This codes for CASSQDRLAGGRSTDTQYF.

This sequence joins TRBV5-1 and TRBJ2-7; 10 bases are a match to TRBD2. With 0 bases clipped from V and 0 bases from J, the junction kept 6 bases outside the gene matches. The germline V gene encodes CDR1 SGHRS and CDR2 YFSETQ. The CDR3 totals 17 residues. Here the CDR3 DNA reads TGCGCCAGCAGCTTGGTAGCGGGGGGCCGTTCCTCCTACGAGCAGTACTTC. Its translation is CASSLVAGGRSSYEQYF.

This rearrangement joins TRBV5-6 to TRBJ1-6; TRBD1 matches 7 bases. CDR1 is SGHDT and CDR2 is YYEEEE in the germline V gene. The CDR3 totals 14 residues. V trimming: 3 bases; J trimming: 4 bases; junction bases outside the gene matches: 1. CDR3 coding DNA: TGTGCCAGCAGCTCGGGACAGTATAATTCACCCCTCCACTTT. As protein: CASSSGQYNSPLHF.

This clone was seen a few times. The CDR3 spells CASSIEGQAYQPQHF. In DNA, the CDR3 is TGTGCCAGTAGTATAGAGGGACAGGCTTATCAGCCCCAGCATTTT. This chain connects TRBV19 to TRBJ1-5; 8 bases fit TRBD1. Germline V gene lookup returns CDR1 LNHDA and CDR2 SQIVND (reference sequence). V was pared by 0 bases and J by 5 bases, with 3 bases of the junction left unmatched. The CDR3 totals 15 residues.

The V and J genes are TRBV28 and TRBJ1-1; 8 nucleotides line up with TRBD1. Looked up from germline, CDR1 is MDHEN and CDR2 is SYDVKM. J gave up 5 bases and V 5 bases, and 10 bases lay outside the gene matches. CDR3 length equals 15 residues. The CDR3 protein is CASSPLDRDLTEAFF. The CDR3 DNA reads as TGTGCCAGCAGTCCCTTGGACAGGGACCTTACTGAAGCTTTCTTT.